The rows below give T cell receptor beta chains drawn from one sample of a study of identical twins. TCRdb reprocessed the 5' RACE reads with MiXCR, giving one entry per CDR3 protein. The sample includes hundreds of thousands of distinct CDR3 sequences, 8.5% to 9% of them seen just once. The same data also contributed to another study, on yellow fever vaccine responses in identical twins.

The sample taken for sequencing was PBMCs. The receptor source for this set is a woman between 18 and 29 years old in good health. The conserved cysteine and the conserved F or W are not part of the CDR3 here. The order of the fields is CDR3 length, clone size, V gene, CDR3 protein. Clone sizes are given selectively: once, few, many, or a class where the clone is expanded.

15	NA	TRBV7-2	ASSLGGGTSGRGEQF
12	few	TRBV6-5	ASSYDRTSDTQY
10	NA	TRBV6-2/TRBV6-3	ASSGLADTQY
13	NA	TRBV28	ASSLGGARTYEQY
12	few	TRBV11-3	ASRTHPFCYEQY
13	few	TRBV24-1	ATSDGTSYTGELF
16	NA	TRBV3-1	ASSQVAGTSGRHAEQF
13	few	TRBV6-5	ASSYGGGWNTEAF
13	NA	TRBV27	ASSLGGQGTYEQY
13	NA	TRBV28	ASRGAGPGSEKLF
13	many	TRBV5-1	ASSLRSSVSYEQY
11	many	TRBV10-3	AISESRDSPLH
14	many	TRBV20-1	SHYTGRALYNTEAF
13	few	TRBV28	ASSLYNGGTGELF
10	NA	TRBV2	ASRGVTDTQY
13	few	TRBV20-1	SAPKGLAGNPQQF
14	few	TRBV7-7	ASSLRRSGGPDEQF
13	NA	TRBV9	ASSASGDSYAEQY
11	many	TRBV9	ASSVERIDTQY